This entry lists 2 T cell receptor beta chains sequenced from one sample in a study of vaccination effects on CD4 cells after COVID-19. Peptide-pool stimulation followed by sequencing identified expanded antigen-specific CD4+ clonotypes in the ViraFEST assay. Once cultured for 10 days, the cells underwent separation to obtain CD4+ T cells. The data were produced by immunoSEQ multiplex PCR, yet TCRdb's version contains in-frame clones alone and is incomplete. The table records 50,000 to 65,000 clones, over 80% of them present only once. These TCRs are of unknown antigen specificity. Sample: CD4+ T cells from PBMCs cultured with HCoV-229E spike peptides, taken before COVID-19 vaccination. The source is a human donor who received a COVID-19 vaccine.

The chain links TRBV18 to TRBJ2-3; unclear D gene. The CDR3 is 15 amino acids. Germline V gene lookup returns CDR1 KGHSH and CDR2 LQKENI. V was pared by 6 bases and J by 0 bases, with 13 bases between. Here the CDR3 DNA reads TGTGCCAGCTCCTCTCCCCTCGCTAGCACAGATACGCAGTATTTT. It specifies CASSSPLASTDTQYF.

The J gene is TRBJ2-2, the V gene TRBV7-2, with D possibly TRBD2 on 6 matching bases. CDR1 is SGHTA, CDR2 FQGNSA, per germline. The CDR3 totals 14 residues. V was shortened by 0 bases and J by 5 bases, with 7 bases between the two germline ends. The chain's CDR3 is CASSLAEGTGELFF. The CDR3 bases are TGTGCCAGCAGCTTAGCGGAGGGTACCGGGGAGCTGTTTTTT.